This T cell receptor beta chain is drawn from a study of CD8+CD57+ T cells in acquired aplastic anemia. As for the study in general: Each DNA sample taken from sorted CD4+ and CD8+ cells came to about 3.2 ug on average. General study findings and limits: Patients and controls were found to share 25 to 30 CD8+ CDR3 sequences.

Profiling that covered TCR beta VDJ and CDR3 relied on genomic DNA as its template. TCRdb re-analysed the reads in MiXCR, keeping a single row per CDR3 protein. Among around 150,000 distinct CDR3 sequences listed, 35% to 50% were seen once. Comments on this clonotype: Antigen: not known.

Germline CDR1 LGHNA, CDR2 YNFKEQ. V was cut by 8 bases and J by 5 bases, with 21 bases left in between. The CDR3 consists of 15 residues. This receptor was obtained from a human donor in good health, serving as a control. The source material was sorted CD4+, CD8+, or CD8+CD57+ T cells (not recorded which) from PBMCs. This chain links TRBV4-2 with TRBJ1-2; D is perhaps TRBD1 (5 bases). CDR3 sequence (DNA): TGTGCCAGCGGGAGAGGGGAGGACTATTTTTATGGCTACACCTTC. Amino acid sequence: CASGRGEDYFYGYTF.